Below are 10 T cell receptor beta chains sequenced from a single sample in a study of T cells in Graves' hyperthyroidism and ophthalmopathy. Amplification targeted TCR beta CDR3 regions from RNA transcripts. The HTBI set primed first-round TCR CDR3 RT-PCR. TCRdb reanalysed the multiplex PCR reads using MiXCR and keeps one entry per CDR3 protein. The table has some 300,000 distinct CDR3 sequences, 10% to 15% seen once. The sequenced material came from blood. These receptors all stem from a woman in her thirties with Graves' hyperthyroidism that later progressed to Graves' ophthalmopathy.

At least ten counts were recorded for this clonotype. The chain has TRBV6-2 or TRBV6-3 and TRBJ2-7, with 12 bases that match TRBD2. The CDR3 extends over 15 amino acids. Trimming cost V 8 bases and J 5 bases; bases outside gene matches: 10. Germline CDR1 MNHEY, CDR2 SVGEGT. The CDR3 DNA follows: TGTGCCAGCCGCGCGACTAGCGGGAGCCGGGACGAGCAGTACTTC. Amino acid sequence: CASRATSGSRDEQYF.

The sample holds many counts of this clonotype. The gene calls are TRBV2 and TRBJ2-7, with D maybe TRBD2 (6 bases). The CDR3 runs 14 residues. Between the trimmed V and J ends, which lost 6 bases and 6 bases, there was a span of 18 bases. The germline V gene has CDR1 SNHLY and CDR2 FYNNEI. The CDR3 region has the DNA TGTGCCAGCAGGGGCGGGGCAGGAATAGCCGAGCAGTACTTC. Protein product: CASRGGAGIAEQYF.

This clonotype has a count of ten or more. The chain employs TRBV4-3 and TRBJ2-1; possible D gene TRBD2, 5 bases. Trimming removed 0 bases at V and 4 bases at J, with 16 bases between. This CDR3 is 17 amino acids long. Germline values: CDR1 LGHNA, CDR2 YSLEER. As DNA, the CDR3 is TGCGCCAGCAGCCAAGAGTGGAGCGGAAGCCCTTACAATGAGCAGTTCTTC. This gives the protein CASSQEWSGSPYNEQFF.

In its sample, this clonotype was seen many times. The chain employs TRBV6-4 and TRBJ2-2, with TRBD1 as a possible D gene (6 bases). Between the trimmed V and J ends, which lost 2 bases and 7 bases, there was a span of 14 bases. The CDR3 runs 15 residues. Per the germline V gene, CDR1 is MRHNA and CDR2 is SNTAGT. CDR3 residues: CASSDGARGVGELFF. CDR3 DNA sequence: TGTGCCAGCAGTGACGGCGCCAGGGGTGTCGGGGAGCTGTTTTTT.

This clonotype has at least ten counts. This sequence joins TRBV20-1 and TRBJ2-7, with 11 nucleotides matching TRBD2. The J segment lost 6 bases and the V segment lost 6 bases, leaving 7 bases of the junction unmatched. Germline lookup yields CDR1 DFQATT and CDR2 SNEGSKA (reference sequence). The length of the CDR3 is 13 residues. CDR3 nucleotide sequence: TGCAGTGCCCAGGGACTAGCGGAATCCGAGCAGTACTTC. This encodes CSAQGLAESEQYF.

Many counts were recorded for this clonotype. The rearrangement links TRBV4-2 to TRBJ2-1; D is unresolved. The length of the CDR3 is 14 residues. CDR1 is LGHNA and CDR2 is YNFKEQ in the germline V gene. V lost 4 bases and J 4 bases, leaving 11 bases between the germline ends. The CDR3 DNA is TGTGCCAGCAGCCCGACGGCTACGTACAATGAGCAGTTCTTC. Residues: CASSPTATYNEQFF.

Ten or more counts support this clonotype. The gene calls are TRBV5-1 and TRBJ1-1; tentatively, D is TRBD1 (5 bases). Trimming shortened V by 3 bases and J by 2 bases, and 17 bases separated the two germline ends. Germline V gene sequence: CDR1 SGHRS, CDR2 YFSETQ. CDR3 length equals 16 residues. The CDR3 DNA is TGCGCCAGCAGCTCGCAAACCGGGACCGTTAACACTGAAGCTTTCTTT. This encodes CASSSQTGTVNTEAFF.

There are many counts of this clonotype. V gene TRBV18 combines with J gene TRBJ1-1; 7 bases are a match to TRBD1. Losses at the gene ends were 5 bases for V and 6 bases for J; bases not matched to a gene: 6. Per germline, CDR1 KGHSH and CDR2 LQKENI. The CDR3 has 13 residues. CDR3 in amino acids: CASSADRVAEAFF. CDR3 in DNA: TGTGCCAGCTCAGCAGACAGGGTCGCTGAAGCTTTCTTT.

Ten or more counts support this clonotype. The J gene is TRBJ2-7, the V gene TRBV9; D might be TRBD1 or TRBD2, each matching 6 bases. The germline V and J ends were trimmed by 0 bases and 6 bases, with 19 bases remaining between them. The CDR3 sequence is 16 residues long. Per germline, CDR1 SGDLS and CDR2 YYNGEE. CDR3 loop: CASSVVPTGGPTEQYF. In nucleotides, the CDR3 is TGTGCCAGCAGCGTAGTCCCTACCGGGGGCCCAACCGAGCAGTACTTC. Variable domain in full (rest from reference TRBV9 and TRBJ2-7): DSGVTQTPKHLITATGQRVTLRCSPRSGDLSVYWYQQSLDQGLQFLIQYYNGEERAKGNILERFSAQQFPDLHSELNLSSLELGDSALYFCASSVVPTGGPTEQYFGPGTRLTVT.

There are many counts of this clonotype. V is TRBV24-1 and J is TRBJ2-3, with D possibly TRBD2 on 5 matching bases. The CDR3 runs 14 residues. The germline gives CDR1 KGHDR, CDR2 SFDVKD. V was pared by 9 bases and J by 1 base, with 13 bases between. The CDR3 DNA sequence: TGTGCCACCCGGGAACAGAGACGCACAGATACGCAGTATTTT. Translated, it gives CATREQRRTDTQYF.